This note documents a single T cell receptor (beta chain) sequence. TCRdb's copy holds only in-frame clones and misses some; the assay was immunoSEQ multiplex PCR. Of about 33,000 clones listed, roughly nine tenths were seen once; the top ten hold around 0.84%. The data originate from a study of OX40 agonist ivuxolimab in advanced cancers. Study background: Patients undergoing dose escalation presented with hepatocellular carcinoma, melanoma, renal cell or head and neck cancer.

Germline lookup yields CDR1 SNHLY and CDR2 FYNNEI. The V and J ends lost 9 bases and 2 bases, in that order; junction bases with no gene match: 5. There are 14 residues in the CDR3. V gene TRBV2 combines with J gene TRBJ2-5; the match to TRBD2 covers 11 bases. The clonotype was recovered from an adult with an advanced solid tumor such as melanoma, head and neck, liver or kidney cancer. This specimen was CD4+ or CD8+ T cells sorted from blood, taken in a trial of the OX40 agonist ivuxolimab. CDR3 DNA: TGTGCCAGAACTGGGACTAGCGGACAAGAGACCCAGTACTTC. It encodes CARTGTSGQETQYF.